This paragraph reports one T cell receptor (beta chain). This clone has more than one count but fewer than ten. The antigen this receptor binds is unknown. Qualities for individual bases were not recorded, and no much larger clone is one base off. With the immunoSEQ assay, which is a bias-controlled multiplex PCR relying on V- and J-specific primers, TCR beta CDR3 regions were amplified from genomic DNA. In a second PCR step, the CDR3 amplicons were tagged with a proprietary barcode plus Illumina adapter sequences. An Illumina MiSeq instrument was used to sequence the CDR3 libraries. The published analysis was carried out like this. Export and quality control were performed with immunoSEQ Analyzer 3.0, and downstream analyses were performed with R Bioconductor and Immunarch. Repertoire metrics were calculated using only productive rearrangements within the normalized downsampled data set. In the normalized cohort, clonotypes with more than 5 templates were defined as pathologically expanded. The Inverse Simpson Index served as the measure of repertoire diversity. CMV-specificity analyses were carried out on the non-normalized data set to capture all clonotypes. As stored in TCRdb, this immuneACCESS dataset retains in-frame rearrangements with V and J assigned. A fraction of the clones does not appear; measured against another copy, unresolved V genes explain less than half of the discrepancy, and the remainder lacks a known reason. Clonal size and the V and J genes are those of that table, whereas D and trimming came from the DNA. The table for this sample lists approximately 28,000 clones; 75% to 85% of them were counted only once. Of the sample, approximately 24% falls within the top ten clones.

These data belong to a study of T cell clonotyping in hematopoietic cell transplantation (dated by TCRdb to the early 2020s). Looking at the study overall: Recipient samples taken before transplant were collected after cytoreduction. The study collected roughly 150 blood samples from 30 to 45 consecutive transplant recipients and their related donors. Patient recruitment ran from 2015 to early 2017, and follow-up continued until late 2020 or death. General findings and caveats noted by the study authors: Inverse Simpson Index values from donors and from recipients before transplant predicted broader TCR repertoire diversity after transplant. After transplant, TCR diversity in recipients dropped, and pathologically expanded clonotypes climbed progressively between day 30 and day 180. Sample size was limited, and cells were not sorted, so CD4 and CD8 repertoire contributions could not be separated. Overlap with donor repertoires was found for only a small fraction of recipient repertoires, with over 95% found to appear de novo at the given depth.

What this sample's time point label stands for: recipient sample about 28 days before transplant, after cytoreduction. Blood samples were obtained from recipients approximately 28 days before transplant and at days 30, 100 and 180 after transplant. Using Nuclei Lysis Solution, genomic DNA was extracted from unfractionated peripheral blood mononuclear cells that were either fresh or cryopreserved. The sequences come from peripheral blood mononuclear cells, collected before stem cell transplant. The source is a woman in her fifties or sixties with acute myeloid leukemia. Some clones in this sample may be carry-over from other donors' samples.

The DNA reads TGTGCCAGCACTACAGGGTCCCTCTCTGGGGCCAACGTCCTGACTTTC. Its product reads: CASTTGSLSGANVLTF. The sequence is built from TRBV6-6 and TRBJ2-6; 6 matching bases give a weak D call of TRBD1. V is clipped by 7 bases and J by 0 bases, and the sequence between their germline boundaries is 13 bases long. Reading the germline V gene (reference sequence) gives CDR1 MNHNY and CDR2 SVGAGI. Measured from the cysteine to the phenylalanine, the CDR3 is 16 residues long. The kept DNA is CDR3 alone, 48 bases in frame from the first base.